The clone carrying this T cell receptor (beta chain) was seen a few times. What it binds is unknown. This CDR3 is 13 amino acids long. Trimming pared 8 bases from V and 6 bases from J, leaving 14 bases between. The sample originates from a study of CD8 T cells in ankylosing spondylitis. Using quantitative 5'-RACE with molecular barcodes, the authors made TCR beta libraries. TCRdb processed the 5' RACE reads anew with MiXCR; each CDR3 protein has one entry. The sample consists of about 750,000 distinct CDR3 sequences, around a fifth of them appearing once. Regarding the study as a whole: A motif in TCR beta, a set of roughly eight highly homologous variants, appeared characteristic of ankylosing spondylitis blood. Before this, some motif variants had been reported in reactive arthritis synovial fluid and blood. From matched ankylosing spondylitis synovial fluid, disease-linked clones were reportedly recovered at significantly enriched levels. Disease-linked clones bore a CD8+ phenotype, appearing relatively rarely in peripheral blood.

The sample consisted of blood, either unsorted or a sorted T cell fraction (not recorded which). The chain recombines TRBV12-3 or TRBV12-4 with TRBJ2-1; a possible D gene is TRBD2 (5 bases). The sequence derives from a male donor with ankylosing spondylitis. The CDR3 nucleotides are TGTGCCAGCGGCAAGGGTCGGGGCAATGAGCAGTTCTTC. Protein: CASGKGRGNEQFF.